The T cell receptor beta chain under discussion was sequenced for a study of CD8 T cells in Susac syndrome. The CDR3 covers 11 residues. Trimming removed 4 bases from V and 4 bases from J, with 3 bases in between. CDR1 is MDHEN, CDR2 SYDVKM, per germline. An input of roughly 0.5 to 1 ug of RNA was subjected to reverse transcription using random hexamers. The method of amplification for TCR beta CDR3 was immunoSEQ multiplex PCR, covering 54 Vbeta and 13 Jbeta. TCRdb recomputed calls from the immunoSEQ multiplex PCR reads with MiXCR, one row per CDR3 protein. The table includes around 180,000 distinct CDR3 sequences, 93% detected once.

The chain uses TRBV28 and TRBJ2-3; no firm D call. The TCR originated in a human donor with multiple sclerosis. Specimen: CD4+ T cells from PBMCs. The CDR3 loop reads CASSSSDTQYF. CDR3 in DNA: TGTGCCAGCAGTTCCTCAGATACGCAGTATTTT.